This T cell receptor (beta chain) was profiled in a study of blood T cell repertoires in COVID-19. About the study: Acute and convalescent COVID-19 specimens originated in the United States, Italy and Spain. The cDNA or gDNA used as material had been derived from T cells, B-cell-depleted T cells, or PBMCs.

In the original workflow: Amplification from reference gene primers served as the basis for estimated nucleated cell counts. Measured with immunoSEQ multiplex PCR; TCRdb has only the in-frame clones, and not every one. The D gene and trimming were derived from the DNA, and the V and J assignments and clone size from that table. The sample carries about 300,000 clones, roughly 88% recorded once. Trimming pared 4 bases from V and 2 bases from J, leaving 27 bases between. Germline-derived CDR1 and CDR2 are GTSNPN and SVGIG (reference sequence). The CDR3 has 19 amino acids. The sequence was obtained from a woman aged 25 to 39 who had recovered from COVID-19. The specimen sequenced was peripheral blood. The V call is TRBV30, the J call TRBJ2-1, with D maybe TRBD1 (7 bases). The CDR3 region is CAWIETGMGTGEPYNEQFF. CDR3 sequence (DNA): TGTGCCTGGATAGAGACAGGGATGGGAACGGGGGAGCCCTACAATGAGCAGTTCTTC.